This T cell receptor beta chain came from a study of beta chain features in type 1 diabetes. The J segment lost 3 bases and the V segment lost 5 bases, leaving 12 bases of the junction unmatched. Germline lookup yields CDR1 SGHTA and CDR2 FQGNSA. The CDR3 spans 16 residues. The investigators reverse transcribed all of the isolated RNA, so they sequenced expressed TCRB transcripts. Sequenced by immunoSEQ multiplex PCR; TCRdb stores in-frame clones only, minus some. This repertoire shows 620,000 or so clones, 15% to 17% found once; its top ten account for approximately 0.093%. This receptor was obtained from a man between 18 and 35 years old in good health. The chain couples TRBV7-2 to TRBJ2-7; 8 bases agree with TRBD1. The sample taken for sequencing was naive CD4+ T cells from blood. The CDR3, as DNA: TGTGCCAGCAGCCCCACTACGGACAGGGTCTACTACGAGCAGTACTTC. This encodes CASSPTTDRVYYEQYF.